These T cell receptor beta chains were read from a single sample in a study of blood T cell repertoires in COVID-19. Assay: immunoSEQ multiplex PCR; the TCRdb copy retains only in-frame clones and omits some. The profile shows under 45,000 clones, about 90% of them singletons. Specimen: peripheral blood. These receptors all stem from a human donor in a cohort sampled during active COVID-19. CDR3s include the opening cysteine and the closing phenylalanine or tryptophan. Each record gives: J gene, V gene, D gene, clone size, CDR3 protein, CDR3 DNA. The D gene is left open where the match is weak. Size is omitted from some rows. Given values are once, few, many or a class for expanded clones.

j_gene: TRBJ2-3; v_gene: TRBV6-2/TRBV6-3; d_gene: TRBD1; abundance: .; CDR3aa: CASSLPGQGGDTQYF; CDR3nt: TGTGCCAGCAGCCTTCCGGGACAGGGGGGAGATACGCAGTATTTT
j_gene: TRBJ1-1; v_gene: TRBV6-5; d_gene: .; abundance: .; CDR3aa: CASSYSQNTEAFF; CDR3nt: TGTGCCAGCAGTTACTCACAGAACACTGAAGCTTTCTTT
j_gene: TRBJ2-3; v_gene: TRBV18; d_gene: .; abundance: .; CDR3aa: CASSSQVAVSTDTQYF; CDR3nt: TGTGCCAGCTCAAGCCAGGTAGCGGTGTCCACAGATACGCAGTATTTT
j_gene: TRBJ2-6; v_gene: TRBV5-1; d_gene: .; abundance: .; CDR3aa: CASSLDRSGANVLTF; CDR3nt: TGCGCCAGCAGCTTGGACAGGTCTGGGGCCAACGTCCTGACTTTC
j_gene: TRBJ1-4; v_gene: TRBV5-1; d_gene: TRBD1; abundance: .; CDR3aa: CATRPQGAGEKLFF; CDR3nt: TGCGCCACCAGACCCCAGGGGGCGGGTGAAAAACTGTTTTTT
j_gene: TRBJ2-5; v_gene: TRBV9; d_gene: .; abundance: .; CDR3aa: CASSVAVGRIETQYF; CDR3nt: TGTGCCAGCAGCGTAGCTGTAGGGAGGATTGAGACCCAGTACTTC
j_gene: TRBJ2-7; v_gene: TRBV28; d_gene: TRBD1; abundance: .; CDR3aa: CASSLLTGGRYF; CDR3nt: TGTGCCAGCAGTTTATTAACAGGGGGCCGGTACTTC
j_gene: TRBJ1-3; v_gene: TRBV12-3/TRBV12-4; d_gene: .; abundance: .; CDR3aa: CASSFQGGNTIYF; CDR3nt: TGTGCCAGCAGTTTTCAGGGGGGAAACACCATATATTTT
j_gene: TRBJ1-6; v_gene: TRBV5-6; d_gene: TRBD1; abundance: .; CDR3aa: CASSWDRVNSPLHF; CDR3nt: TGTGCCAGCAGCTGGGACAGGGTTAATTCACCCCTCCACTTT
j_gene: TRBJ2-2; v_gene: TRBV6-2/TRBV6-3; d_gene: TRBD1; abundance: .; CDR3aa: CASSRDRSGGELFF; CDR3nt: TGTGCCAGCAGCCGGGACAGGTCTGGCGGGGAGCTGTTTTTT
j_gene: TRBJ1-3; v_gene: TRBV20-1; d_gene: .; abundance: .; CDR3aa: CSASEQGPGNTIYF; CDR3nt: TGCAGTGCTAGTGAACAGGGTCCTGGAAACACCATATATTTT
j_gene: TRBJ1-1; v_gene: TRBV11-2; d_gene: .; abundance: .; CDR3aa: CASSSRQLMNTEAFF; CDR3nt: TGTGCCAGCAGCTCGCGACAGCTTATGAACACTGAAGCTTTCTTT
j_gene: TRBJ1-6; v_gene: TRBV6-6; d_gene: .; abundance: .; CDR3aa: CASSRYGDGSSYNSPLHF; CDR3nt: TGTGCCAGCAGTCGGTACGGGGACGGGAGCTCCTATAATTCACCCCTCCACTTT
j_gene: TRBJ2-7; v_gene: TRBV2; d_gene: .; abundance: few; CDR3aa: CASGTGNYEQYF; CDR3nt: TGTGCCAGCGGAACAGGTAACTACGAGCAGTACTTC
j_gene: TRBJ2-5; v_gene: TRBV5-1; d_gene: .; abundance: .; CDR3aa: CASSPGTYQETQYF; CDR3nt: TGCGCCAGCAGCCCGGGGACTTACCAAGAGACCCAGTACTTC
j_gene: TRBJ1-4; v_gene: TRBV18; d_gene: .; abundance: few; CDR3aa: CASSPPGHAANEKLFF; CDR3nt: TGTGCCAGCTCACCACCGGGACACGCCGCTAATGAAAAACTGTTTTTT
j_gene: TRBJ2-7; v_gene: TRBV6-2/TRBV6-3; d_gene: .; abundance: .; CDR3aa: CASSWDQGGSYEQYF; CDR3nt: TGTGCCAGCAGTTGGGATCAGGGAGGCTCCTACGAGCAGTACTTC
j_gene: TRBJ2-7; v_gene: TRBV5-4; d_gene: .; abundance: .; CDR3aa: CASSRRGTIEQYF; CDR3nt: TGTGCCAGCAGCCGACGAGGCACAATCGAGCAGTACTTC
j_gene: TRBJ1-4; v_gene: TRBV6-5; d_gene: .; abundance: .; CDR3aa: CASSRISKGEKLFF; CDR3nt: TGTGCCAGCTCGAGAATCTCGAAGGGGGAAAAACTGTTTTTT
j_gene: TRBJ2-1; v_gene: TRBV9; d_gene: TRBD2; abundance: .; CDR3aa: CASSVEVGRGERNEQFF; CDR3nt: TGTGCCAGCAGCGTAGAAGTTGGGCGGGGGGAACGGAATGAGCAGTTCTTC
j_gene: TRBJ1-2; v_gene: TRBV9; d_gene: .; abundance: few; CDR3aa: CASSVALAGANYGYTF; CDR3nt: TGTGCCAGCAGCGTAGCTTTGGCAGGGGCTAACTATGGCTACACCTTC
j_gene: TRBJ1-5; v_gene: TRBV4-2; d_gene: .; abundance: .; CDR3aa: CASSSEYSNQPQHF; CDR3nt: TGTGCCAGCAGCTCAGAATATAGCAATCAGCCCCAGCATTTT
j_gene: TRBJ2-5; v_gene: TRBV11-2; d_gene: .; abundance: .; CDR3aa: CASSPGILETQYF; CDR3nt: TGTGCCAGCAGCCCAGGGATTTTGGAGACCCAGTACTTC
j_gene: TRBJ1-3; v_gene: TRBV7-2; d_gene: TRBD1; abundance: .; CDR3aa: CASSPSGQGGNTIYF; CDR3nt: TGTGCCAGCAGCCCTTCCGGACAGGGAGGAAACACCATATATTTT
j_gene: TRBJ1-1; v_gene: TRBV5-1; d_gene: .; abundance: few; CDR3aa: CASKSQGTSGTEAFF; CDR3nt: TGCGCCAGCAAGTCTCAGGGTACGTCGGGCACTGAAGCTTTCTTT
j_gene: TRBJ1-1; v_gene: TRBV24-1; d_gene: .; abundance: .; CDR3aa: CATSKGGGYTEAFF; CDR3nt: TGTGCCACCAGTAAAGGGGGAGGGTACACTGAAGCTTTCTTT
j_gene: TRBJ2-6; v_gene: TRBV11-2; d_gene: TRBD2; abundance: .; CDR3aa: CASSRLEAGRVSGANVLTF; CDR3nt: TGTGCCAGCAGCCGGCTGGAGGCAGGGAGGGTCTCTGGGGCCAACGTCCTGACTTTC